This T cell receptor beta chain was obtained from a study of T cell responses to AZD1222 COVID-19 vaccine. Study details: Second-dose recipients at about 4 or about 12 weeks were treated as one pooled group. Findings of the study overall: Repertoires were collected only later (after the peak T cell response had occurred). Reportedly, nearly half of unique spike TCRs recognized epitopes outside B.1.351/B.1.1.7 mutations.

The CDR3 spans 16 residues. The V gene lost 2 bases and the J gene lost 5 bases, with 15 bases spanning the gap. Per the germline V gene, CDR1 is KGHDR and CDR2 is SFDVKD. Assay used: immunoSEQ multiplex PCR; TCRdb lists only in-frame clones, some missing. The sample yields about 140,000 clones, 75% to 90% seen once. On this clone itself: Its antigen is not identified.

This sequence was found in an adult in good health. This specimen was peripheral blood, taken on day 0 of AZD1222 vaccination. The chain couples TRBV24-1 to TRBJ2-1; tentatively, D is TRBD1 (6 bases). CDR3 residues: CATSDSVQGIDNEQFF. The CDR3 coding sequence is TGTGCCACCAGTGATTCGGTACAGGGAATCGACAATGAGCAGTTCTTC.